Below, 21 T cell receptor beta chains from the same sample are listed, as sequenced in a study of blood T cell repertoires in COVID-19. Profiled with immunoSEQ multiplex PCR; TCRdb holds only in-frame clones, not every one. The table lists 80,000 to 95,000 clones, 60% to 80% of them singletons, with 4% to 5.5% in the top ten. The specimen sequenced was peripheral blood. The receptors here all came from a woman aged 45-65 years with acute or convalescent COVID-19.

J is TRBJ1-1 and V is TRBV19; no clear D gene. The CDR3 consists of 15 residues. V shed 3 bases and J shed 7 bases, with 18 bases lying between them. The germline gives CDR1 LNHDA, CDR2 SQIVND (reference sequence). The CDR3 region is CASSMGGSWRNEAFF. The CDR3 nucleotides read TGTGCCAGTAGTATGGGAGGCAGTTGGAGAAATGAAGCTTTCTTT.

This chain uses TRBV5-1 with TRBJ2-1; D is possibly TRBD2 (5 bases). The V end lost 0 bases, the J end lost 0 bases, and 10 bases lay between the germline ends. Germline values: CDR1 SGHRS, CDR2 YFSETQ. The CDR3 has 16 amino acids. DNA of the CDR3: TGCGCCAGCAGCTTGGATTCGGGGAGCTCCTACAATGAGCAGTTCTTC. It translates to CASSLDSGSSYNEQFF. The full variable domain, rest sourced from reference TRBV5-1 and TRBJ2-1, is KAGVTQTPRYLIKTRGQQVTLSCSPISGHRSVSWYQQTPGQGLQFLFEYFSETQRNKGNFPGRFSGRQFSNSRSEMNVSTLELGDSALYLCASSLDSGSSYNEQFFGPGTRLTVL.

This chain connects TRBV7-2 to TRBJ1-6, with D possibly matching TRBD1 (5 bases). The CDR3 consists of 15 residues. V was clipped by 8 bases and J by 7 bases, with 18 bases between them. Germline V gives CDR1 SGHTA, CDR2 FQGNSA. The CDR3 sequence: CASSIAWGGNSPLHF. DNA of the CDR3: TGTGCCAGCTCGATCGCCTGGGGGGGAAATTCACCCCTCCACTTT.

The CDR3 loop reads CASSQTGTAEQYF. The DNA for the CDR3 is TGTGCCAGCAGTCAGACAGGGACCGCCGAGCAGTACTTC. The rearrangement uses TRBV6-2 or TRBV6-3 and TRBJ2-7; 7 bases agree with TRBD1. From germline, CDR1 is MNHEY and CDR2 SVGEGT. The CDR3 runs 13 residues. Trimming took 5 bases from V and 6 from J; bases not matched to a gene: 7.

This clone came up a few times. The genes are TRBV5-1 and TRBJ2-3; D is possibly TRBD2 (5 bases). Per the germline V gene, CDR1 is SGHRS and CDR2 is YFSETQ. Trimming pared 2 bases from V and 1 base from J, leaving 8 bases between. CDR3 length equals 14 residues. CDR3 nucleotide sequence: TGCGCCAGCAGCTTCGGTAGCGGCACAGATACGCAGTATTTT. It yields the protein CASSFGSGTDTQYF.

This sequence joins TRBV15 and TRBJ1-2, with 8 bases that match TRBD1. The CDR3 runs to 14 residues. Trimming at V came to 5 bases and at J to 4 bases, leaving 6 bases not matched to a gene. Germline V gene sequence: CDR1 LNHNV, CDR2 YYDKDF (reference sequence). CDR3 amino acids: CATSYGQGTYGYTF. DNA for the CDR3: TGTGCCACCAGCTACGGACAGGGTACCTATGGCTACACCTTC. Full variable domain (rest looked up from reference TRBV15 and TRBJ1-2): DAMVIQNPRYQVTQFGKPVTLSCSQTLNHNVMYWYQQKSSQAPKLLFHYYDKDFNNEADTPDNFQSRRPNTSFCFLDIRSPGLGDTAMYLCATSYGQGTYGYTFGSGTRLTVV.

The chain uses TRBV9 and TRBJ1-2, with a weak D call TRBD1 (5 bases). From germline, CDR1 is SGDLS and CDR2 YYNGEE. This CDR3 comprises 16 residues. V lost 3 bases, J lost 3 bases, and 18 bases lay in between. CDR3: CASSGDVNRDYYGYTF. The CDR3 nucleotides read TGTGCCAGCAGCGGAGACGTTAACCGGGACTACTATGGCTACACCTTC.

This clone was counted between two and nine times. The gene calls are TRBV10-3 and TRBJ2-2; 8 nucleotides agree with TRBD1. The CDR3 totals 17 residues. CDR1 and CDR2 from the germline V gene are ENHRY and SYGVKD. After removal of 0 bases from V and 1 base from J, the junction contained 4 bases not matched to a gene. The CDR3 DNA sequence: TGTGCCATCAGTGAGTCGAGGGGGACAGGGAACACCGGGGAGCTGTTTTTT. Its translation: CAISESRGTGNTGELFF.

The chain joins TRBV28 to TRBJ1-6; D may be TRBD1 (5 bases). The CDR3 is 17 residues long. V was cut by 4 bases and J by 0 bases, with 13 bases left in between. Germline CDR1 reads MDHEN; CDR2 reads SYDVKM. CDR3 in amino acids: CASSSHDSSSYNSPLHF. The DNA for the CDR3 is TGTGCCAGCAGTTCTCATGACAGCAGCTCCTATAATTCACCCCTCCACTTT.

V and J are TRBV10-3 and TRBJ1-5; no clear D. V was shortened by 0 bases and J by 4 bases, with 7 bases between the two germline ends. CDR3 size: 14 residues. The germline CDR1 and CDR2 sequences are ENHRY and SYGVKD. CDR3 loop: CAISESYGNQPQHF. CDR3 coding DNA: TGTGCCATCAGTGAGTCGTACGGGAATCAGCCCCAGCATTTT.

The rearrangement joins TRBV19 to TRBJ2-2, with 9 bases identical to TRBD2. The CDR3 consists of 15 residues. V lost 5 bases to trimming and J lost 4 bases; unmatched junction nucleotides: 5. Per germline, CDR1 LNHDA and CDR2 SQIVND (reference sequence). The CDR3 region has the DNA TGTGCCAGTAGTGCTAGACTAGCGGCCACCGGGGAGCTGTTTTTT. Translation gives CASSARLAATGELFF. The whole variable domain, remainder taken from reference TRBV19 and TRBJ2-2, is DGGITQSPKYLFRKEGQNVTLSCEQNLNHDAMYWYRQDPGQGLRLIYYSQIVNDFQKGDIAEGYSVSREKKESFPLTVTSAQKNPTAFYLCASSARLAATGELFFGEGSRLTVL.

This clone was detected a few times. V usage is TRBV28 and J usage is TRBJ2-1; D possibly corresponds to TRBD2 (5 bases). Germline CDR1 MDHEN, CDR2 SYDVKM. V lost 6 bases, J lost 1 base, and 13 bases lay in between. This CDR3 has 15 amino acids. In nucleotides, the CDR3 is TGTGCCAGCAGGCTCCCCGGGGAATCCTACAATGAGCAGTTCTTC. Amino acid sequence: CASRLPGESYNEQFF. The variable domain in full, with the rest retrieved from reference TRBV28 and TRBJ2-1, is DVKVTQSSRYLVKRTGEKVFLECVQDMDHENMFWYRQDPGLGLRLIYFSYDVKMKEKGDIPEGYSVSREKKERFSLILESASTNQTSMYLCASRLPGESYNEQFFGPGTRLTVL.

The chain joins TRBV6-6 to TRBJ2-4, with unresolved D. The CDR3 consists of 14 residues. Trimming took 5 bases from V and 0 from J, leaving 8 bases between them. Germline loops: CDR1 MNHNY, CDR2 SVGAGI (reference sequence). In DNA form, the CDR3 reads TGTGCCAGCAGTCATAATCTAGCCAAAAACATTCAGTACTTC. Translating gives CASSHNLAKNIQYF.

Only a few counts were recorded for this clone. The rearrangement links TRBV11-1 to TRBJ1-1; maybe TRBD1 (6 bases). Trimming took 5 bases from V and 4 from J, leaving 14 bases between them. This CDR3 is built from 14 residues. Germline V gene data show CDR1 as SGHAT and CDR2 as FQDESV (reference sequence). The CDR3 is CASSLVRGGTEAFF. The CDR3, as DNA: TGTGCCAGCAGCCTTGTCAGGGGCGGCACTGAAGCTTTCTTT.

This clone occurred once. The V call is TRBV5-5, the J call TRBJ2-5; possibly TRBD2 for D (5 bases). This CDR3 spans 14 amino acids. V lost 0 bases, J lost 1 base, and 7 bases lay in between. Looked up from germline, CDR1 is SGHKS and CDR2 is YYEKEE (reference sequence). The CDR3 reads CASSLGTSQETQYF. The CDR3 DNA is TGTGCCAGCAGCTTGGGGACTTCCCAAGAGACCCAGTACTTC.

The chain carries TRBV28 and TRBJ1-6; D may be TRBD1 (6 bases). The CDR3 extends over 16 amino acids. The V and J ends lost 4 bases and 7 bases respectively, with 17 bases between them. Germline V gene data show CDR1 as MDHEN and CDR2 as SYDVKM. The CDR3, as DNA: TGTGCCAGCAGTTCCTTCTCCGGGGGGCAGAATTCACCCCTCCACTTT. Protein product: CASSSFSGGQNSPLHF.

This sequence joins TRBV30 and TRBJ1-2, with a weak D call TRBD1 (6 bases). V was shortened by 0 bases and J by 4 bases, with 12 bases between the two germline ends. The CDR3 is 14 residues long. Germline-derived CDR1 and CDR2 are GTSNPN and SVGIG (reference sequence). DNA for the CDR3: TGTGCCTGGAGTGTACGGACAGCCTCCTATGGCTACACCTTC. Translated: CAWSVRTASYGYTF.

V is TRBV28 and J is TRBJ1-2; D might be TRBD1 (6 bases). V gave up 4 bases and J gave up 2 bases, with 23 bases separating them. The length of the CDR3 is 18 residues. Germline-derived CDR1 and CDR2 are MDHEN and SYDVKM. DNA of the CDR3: TGTGCCAGCAGTTCCGAGGCCCACGGGGGGCGGCCCAACTATGGCTACACCTTC. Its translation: CASSSEAHGGRPNYGYTF.

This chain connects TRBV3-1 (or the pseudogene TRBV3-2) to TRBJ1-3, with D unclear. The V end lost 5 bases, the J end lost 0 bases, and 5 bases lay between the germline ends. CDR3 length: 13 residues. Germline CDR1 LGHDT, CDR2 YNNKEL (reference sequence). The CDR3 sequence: CASSSYSGNTIYF. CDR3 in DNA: TGTGCCAGCAGCAGCTACTCTGGAAACACCATATATTTT.

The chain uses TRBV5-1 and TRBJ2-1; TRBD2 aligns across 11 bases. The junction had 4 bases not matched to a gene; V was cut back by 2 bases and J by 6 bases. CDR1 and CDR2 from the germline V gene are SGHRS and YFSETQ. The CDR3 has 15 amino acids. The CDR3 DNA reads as TGCGCCAGCAGCTTTAATAGCGGGGGGGGCAATGAGCAGTTCTTC. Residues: CASSFNSGGGNEQFF.

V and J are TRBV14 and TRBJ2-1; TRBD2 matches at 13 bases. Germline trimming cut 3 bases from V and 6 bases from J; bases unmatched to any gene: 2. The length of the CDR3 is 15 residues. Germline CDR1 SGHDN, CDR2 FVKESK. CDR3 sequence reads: CASSQGLAGTNEQFF. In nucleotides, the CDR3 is TGTGCCAGCAGCCAGGGACTAGCGGGGACCAATGAGCAGTTCTTC.